Given below is one TCR beta chain in context. These data originate in a study of CD8 T cells in Susac syndrome. In germline, CDR1 is DFQATT, CDR2 SNEGSKA (reference sequence). This CDR3 has 13 residues. V lost 5 bases, J lost 5 bases, and 15 bases lay in between. With random hexamers, about 0.45 to 1 ug RNA was reverse transcribed. One entry per CDR3 protein results from TCRdb running MiXCR on the immunoSEQ multiplex PCR reads. The repertoire consists of 150,000 to 250,000 distinct CDR3 sequences, with roughly 96% occurring once and the leading ten covering just under 0.095%. The source material was CD4+ T cells from PBMCs. This clonotype was obtained from a human donor with multiple sclerosis. This rearrangement joins TRBV20-1 to TRBJ1-1, with TRBD1 as a possible D gene (5 bases). The CDR3 loop reads CSAPQRGLTEAFF. The CDR3 region has the DNA TGCAGTGCTCCGCAGAGGGGTTTGACTGAAGCTTTCTTT.